These 25 T cell receptor beta chains share one sample of origin, sequenced in a study of CD8+ T cells in alopecia areata. As to treatment: oral pan-JAK inhibitor, 5-10 mg twice daily. Sequencing used cDNA as its template, made by extracting RNA and reverse transcribing it. Repertoires were generated with immunoSEQ multiplex PCR, while TCRdb's copy carries only in-frame clones and drops some. The table has roughly 200,000 clones, approximately 45% seen once. The material was CD4+ T cells sorted from blood, obtained at approximately week 37, from a patient treated with tofacitinib. Receptors were obtained from a human donor with alopecia areata.

The chain couples TRBV28 to TRBJ2-5, with 10 bases lining up with TRBD1. The germline V gene encodes CDR1 MDHEN and CDR2 SYDVKM. The CDR3 consists of 14 residues. V lost 4 bases, J lost 3 bases, and 2 bases stayed unmatched. CDR3 DNA sequence: TGTGCCAGCAGTTCCGGGACAGGGGAAGAGACCCAGTACTTC. It codes for CASSSGTGEETQYF. The variable domain in full, with the rest retrieved from reference TRBV28 and TRBJ2-5, is DVKVTQSSRYLVKRTGEKVFLECVQDMDHENMFWYRQDPGLGLRLIYFSYDVKMKEKGDIPEGYSVSREKKERFSLILESASTNQTSMYLCASSSGTGEETQYFGPGTRLLVL.

This clone was recorded a few times. This rearrangement joins TRBV10-3 to TRBJ2-3; 8 nucleotides line up with TRBD2. V dropped 0 bases and J dropped 3; count of bases not matched to a gene: 8. Per the germline V gene, CDR1 is ENHRY and CDR2 is SYGVKD. CDR3 length: 17 residues. The CDR3 sequence: CAISESYSGGRTDTQYF. CDR3 sequence (DNA): TGTGCCATCAGTGAGTCCTACTCCGGCGGGAGGACAGATACGCAGTATTTT.

The chain carries TRBV30 and TRBJ1-2; no firm D call. Trimming cost V 1 base and J 4 bases, with 16 bases left between them. Germline V lookup: CDR1 GTSNPN, CDR2 SVGIG (reference sequence). This CDR3 spans 15 amino acids. The CDR3 reads CAWSDTPEEIYGYTF. The CDR3 bases are TGTGCCTGGAGTGACACTCCGGAGGAGATCTATGGCTACACCTTC. Looking up the rest from reference TRBV30 and TRBJ1-2 gives the full variable domain: SQTIHQWPATLVQPVGSPLSLECTVEGTSNPNLYWYRQAAGRGLQLLFYSVGIGQISSEVPQNLSASRPQDRQFILSSKKLLLSDSGFYLCAWSDTPEEIYGYTFGSGTRLTVV.

The V and J genes are TRBV6-1 and TRBJ2-7, with TRBD2 identical over 10 bases. Germline V gene sequence: CDR1 MNHNS, CDR2 SASEGT. Trimming at V came to 4 bases and at J to 3 bases, leaving 9 bases not matched to a gene. This CDR3 region has 16 residues. As DNA, the CDR3 is TGTGCCAGCAGTGGATCCTCCGGGACTAGCGTCTACGAGCAGTACTTC. Its translation: CASSGSSGTSVYEQYF.

This chain joins TRBV27 and TRBJ2-7, with 11 bases that match TRBD1. From germline, CDR1 is MNHEY and CDR2 SMNVEV (reference sequence). The ends lost 5 bases at V and 6 bases at J; junction bases unmatched: 12. The CDR3 sequence is 16 residues long. Here the CDR3 DNA reads TGTGCCAGCAGTCCCTACGATGGGACAGGGGGTGTCGAGCAGTACTTC. It encodes CASSPYDGTGGVEQYF.

The chain is built from TRBV18 and TRBJ2-7; 8 positions agree with TRBD2. V trimming: 6 bases; J trimming: 0 bases; junction bases outside the gene matches: 13. The CDR3 length is 17 residues. Germline CDR1 and CDR2: KGHSH and LQKENI. The CDR3 here is CASSYRVGGRTSYEQYF. The CDR3 DNA is TGTGCCAGCTCGTACAGGGTTGGCGGGAGGACCTCCTACGAGCAGTACTTC.

This clone came up a few times. The chain has TRBV5-1 and TRBJ2-1, with TRBD2 identical over 9 bases. Germline CDR1 SGHRS, CDR2 YFSETQ. V shed 5 bases, J shed 0 bases, and the junction held 3 bases outside the gene matches. The CDR3 covers 15 residues. The CDR3 DNA reads as TGCGCCAGCAGAGATAGCGGGAGCTCCTACAATGAGCAGTTCTTC. Its protein is CASRDSGSSYNEQFF.

This clone was detected only once. This sequence joins TRBV5-1 and TRBJ1-1; TRBD1 agrees at 8 bases. The CDR3 spans 13 residues. Germline V CDR1 and CDR2: SGHRS, YFSETQ. Trimming removed 8 bases from V and 5 bases from J; junction bases left unmatched: 8. The CDR3 sequence: CASRQGSWTEAFF. DNA of the CDR3: TGCGCCAGTAGACAGGGGAGTTGGACTGAAGCTTTCTTT.

This chain joins TRBV11-3 and TRBJ2-5; no clear D gene. The germline gives CDR1 SGHNT, CDR2 YENEEA. V was pared by 0 bases and J by 9 bases, with 8 bases between. CDR3 length: 12 amino acids. CDR3 amino acids: CASSLDHSAQYF. Written as DNA, the CDR3 is TGTGCCAGCAGCTTAGACCATTCGGCCCAGTACTTC. Full variable domain (remainder filled in from reference TRBV11-3 and TRBJ2-5): EAGVVQSPRYKIIEKKQPVAFWCNPISGHNTLYWYLQNLGQGPELLIRYENEEAVDDSQLPKDRFSAERLKGVDSTLKIQPAELGDSAVYLCASSLDHSAQYFGPGTRLLVL.

The V and J genes are TRBV7-9 and TRBJ2-3; 7 nucleotides line up with TRBD2. With 1 base clipped from V and 3 bases from J, the junction kept 1 base outside the gene matches. Germline CDR1 reads SEHNR; CDR2 reads FQNEAQ (reference sequence). The CDR3 is 14 residues long. The DNA for the CDR3 is TGTGCCAGCAGCTTAGACGGGGGGACAGATACGCAGTATTTT. Residues: CASSLDGGTDTQYF.

J is TRBJ1-5 and V is TRBV19; tentative D call: TRBD1 (5 bases). The CDR3 length is 15 residues. CDR1 is LNHDA and CDR2 is SQIVND in the germline V gene (reference sequence). The V end lost 6 bases, the J end lost 2 bases, and 14 bases lay between the germline ends. The CDR3 loop is CASRPTAGGNQPQHF. The DNA of the CDR3 is TGTGCCAGTAGGCCTACGGCGGGGGGCAATCAGCCCCAGCATTTT.

Turning to this clone: Mismatch with germline at one junction end may stem from a read error. The gene calls are TRBV7-8 and TRBJ2-5, with D perhaps TRBD1 (5 bases). CDR3 length equals 13 residues. Per the germline V gene, CDR1 is SGHVS and CDR2 is FQNEAQ. The CDR3: CASSLVSQETQYF. DNA for the CDR3: TGTGCTAGCAGCTTAGTTTCACAGGAAACCCAGTACTTC.

The chain is built from TRBV4-2 and TRBJ1-2; TRBD1 is a possible D gene (5 bases). V lost 1 base to trimming and J lost 4 bases, with 13 bases between them. Germline V gives CDR1 LGHNA, CDR2 YNFKEQ. CDR3 length: 15 amino acids. This CDR3 is CASSQAGRLTYGYTF. The CDR3 DNA reads as TGTGCCAGCAGCCAAGCGGGGCGGCTAACCTATGGCTACACCTTC.

The chain couples TRBV7-2 to TRBJ2-7; D is undetermined. This CDR3 region has 14 residues. V was trimmed by 0 bases and J by 0 bases, leaving 6 bases between them. The germline V gene encodes CDR1 SGHTA and CDR2 FQGNSA. In nucleotides, the CDR3 is TGTGCCAGCAGCTTAGCGGTGCACTCCTACGAGCAGTACTTC. It is translated as CASSLAVHSYEQYF.

This clone has a handful of counts. This chain links TRBV10-3 with TRBJ2-1, with D possibly TRBD2 on 5 matching bases. CDR1 ENHRY and CDR2 SYGVKD come from the germline V gene. V lost 2 bases, J lost 13 bases, and 18 bases lay in between. The CDR3 sequence is 14 residues long. Written as DNA, the CDR3 is TGTGCCATCAGTGAGAAGGTGGGAGATAGGGAACAGTTCTTC. Translating gives CAISEKVGDREQFF.

J is TRBJ2-7 and V is TRBV5-1; D is perhaps TRBD1 or TRBD2 (5 bases each). V gave up 4 bases and J gave up 0 bases, with 11 bases separating them. The germline V gene has CDR1 SGHRS and CDR2 YFSETQ. CDR3 length: 14 residues. The CDR3 sequence is CASSPRGGSYEQYF. The CDR3 DNA is TGCGCCAGCAGCCCCCGGGGCGGCTCCTACGAGCAGTACTTC.

The rearrangement uses TRBV6-5 and TRBJ2-7, with D possibly called TRBD1 or TRBD2 (5 bases each). The CDR3 loop spans 15 amino acids. Germline V gene data show CDR1 as MNHEY and CDR2 as SVGAGI. Deletions cut 0 bases from V and 4 bases from J, with 13 bases between. The chain's CDR3 is CASSYSGDRGYEQYF. In DNA form, the CDR3 reads TGTGCCAGCAGTTACTCGGGGGATCGAGGGTACGAGCAGTACTTC.

In DNA, the CDR3 is TGTGCCAGCAGCTACCGGGACAGAGTCTACGAGCAGTACTTC. Translating it yields CASSYRDRVYEQYF. The chain is built from TRBV7-6 and TRBJ2-7, with 7 bases identical to TRBD1. This CDR3 contains 14 residues. The J segment lost 3 bases and the V segment lost 4 bases, leaving 6 bases of the junction unmatched. The germline V gene encodes CDR1 SGHVS and CDR2 FNYEAQ.

This sequence joins TRBV29-1 and TRBJ2-3; 9 nucleotides align to TRBD2. The CDR3 totals 16 residues. The V gene end was trimmed by 0 bases and the J gene end by 1 base; junction bases not matched to a gene: 5. Germline loops: CDR1 SQVTM, CDR2 ANQGSEA. In nucleotides, the CDR3 is TGCAGCGTTGAAGATCGAGTAGCGGGGGGCACAGATACGCAGTATTTT. Amino acids: CSVEDRVAGGTDTQYF.

The sample holds a few counts of this clone. The same CDR3 arises from other DNA sequences in this sample as well. J is TRBJ2-3 and V is TRBV29-1; the match to TRBD1 covers 8 bases. The CDR3 consists of 12 residues. Germline CDR1 reads SQVTM; CDR2 reads ANQGSEA. Trimming removed 6 bases from V and 4 bases from J; junction bases left unmatched: 3. CDR3 region: CSVDRAADTQYF. CDR3 DNA: TGCAGCGTGGACAGGGCGGCAGATACGCAGTATTTT.

The CDR3 loop is CASSLVERPRADTQYF. CDR3 DNA sequence: TGCGCCAGCAGCTTGGTTGAGCGGCCCCGGGCAGATACGCAGTATTTT. J is TRBJ2-3 and V is TRBV5-1, with D perhaps matching TRBD2 (5 bases). CDR3 length: 16 residues. Trimming removed 0 bases at V and 4 bases at J, with 15 bases between. Per germline, CDR1 SGHRS and CDR2 YFSETQ.

This clone occurred a few times. The chain uses TRBV5-1 and TRBJ2-7; D ambiguous. The CDR3 has 13 residues. The germline V gene encodes CDR1 SGHRS and CDR2 YFSETQ. V was clipped by 0 bases and J by 6 bases, with 10 bases between them. CDR3 in amino acids: CASSLGELGEQYF. The CDR3 DNA is TGCGCCAGCAGCTTGGGGGAACTTGGCGAGCAGTACTTC.

The chain recombines TRBV5-1 with TRBJ2-3; D gene ambiguous. Trimming took off 3 bases at V and 4 bases at J, with 9 bases between the two ends. The CDR3 contains 13 residues. CDR1 is SGHRS, CDR2 YFSETQ, per germline. CDR3 sequence reads: CASSSTLPDTQYF. The CDR3 bases are TGCGCCAGCAGCTCCACCCTCCCAGATACGCAGTATTTT.

The chain is built from TRBV7-3 and TRBJ1-1; TRBD1 matches 8 bases. The V gene end was trimmed by 4 bases and the J gene end by 3 bases; junction bases not matched to a gene: 1. The CDR3 runs to 13 residues. Germline V gives CDR1 SGHTA, CDR2 FQGTGA. In nucleotides, the CDR3 is TGTGCCAGCAGCTGGGACAGGCACACTGAAGCTTTCTTT. Protein product: CASSWDRHTEAFF.

This chain uses TRBV6-1 with TRBJ1-1, with D perhaps matching TRBD1 (5 bases). Trimming took 3 bases from V and 4 from J, leaving 9 bases between them. This CDR3 has 13 residues. Germline V CDR1 and CDR2: MNHNS, SASEGT. The CDR3 region is CASSEAGSTEAFF. The CDR3 DNA sequence: TGTGCCAGCAGTGAGGCAGGGAGCACTGAAGCTTTCTTT.